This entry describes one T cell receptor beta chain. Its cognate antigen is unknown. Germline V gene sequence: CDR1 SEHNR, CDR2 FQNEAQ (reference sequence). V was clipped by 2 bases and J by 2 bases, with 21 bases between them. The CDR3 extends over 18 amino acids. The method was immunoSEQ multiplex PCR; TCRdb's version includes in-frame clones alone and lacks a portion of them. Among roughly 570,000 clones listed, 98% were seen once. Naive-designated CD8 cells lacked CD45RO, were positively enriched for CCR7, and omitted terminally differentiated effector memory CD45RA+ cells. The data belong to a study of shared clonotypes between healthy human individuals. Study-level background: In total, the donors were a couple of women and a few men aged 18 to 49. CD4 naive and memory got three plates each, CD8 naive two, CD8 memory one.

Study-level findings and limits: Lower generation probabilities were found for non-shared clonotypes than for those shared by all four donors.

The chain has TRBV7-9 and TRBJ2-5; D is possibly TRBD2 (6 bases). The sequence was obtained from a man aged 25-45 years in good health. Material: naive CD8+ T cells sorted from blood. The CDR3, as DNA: TGTGCCAGCAGCTTATTGGGCGTACTCCGGGACTCACAAGAGACCCAGTACTTC. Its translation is CASSLLGVLRDSQETQYF.